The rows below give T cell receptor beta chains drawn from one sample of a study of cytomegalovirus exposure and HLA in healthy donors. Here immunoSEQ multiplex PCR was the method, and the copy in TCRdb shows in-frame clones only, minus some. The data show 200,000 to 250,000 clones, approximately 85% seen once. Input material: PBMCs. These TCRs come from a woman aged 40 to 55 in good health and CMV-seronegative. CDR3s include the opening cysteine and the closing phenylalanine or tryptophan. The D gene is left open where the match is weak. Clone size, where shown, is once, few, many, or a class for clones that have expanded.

CDR3: CASSLQTNTGELFF
DNA: TGCGCCAGCAGCTTGCAGACAAACACCGGGGAGCTGTTTTTT
D: NA
J: TRBJ2-2
V: TRBV5-1
size: once

CDR3: CASSLVAENEQYF
DNA: TGCGCCAGCAGCTTGGTGGCGGAGAACGAGCAGTACTTC
D: NA
J: TRBJ2-7
V: TRBV5-1
size: NA

CDR3: CASSLLTGSSGNTIYF
DNA: TGTGCCAGCAGCTTACTTACGGGGAGCTCTGGAAACACCATATATTTT
D: NA
J: TRBJ1-3
V: TRBV11-2
size: NA

CDR3: CASSSAGARNEKLFF
DNA: TGCGCCAGCAGCTCCGCGGGGGCCCGTAATGAAAAACTGTTTTTT
D: NA
J: TRBJ1-4
V: TRBV5-1
size: NA

CDR3: CASSLDRLNTEAFF
DNA: TGCGCCAGCAGCTTGGACAGGTTGAACACTGAAGCTTTCTTT
D: NA
J: TRBJ1-1
V: TRBV5-1
size: NA

CDR3: CASGLRLAGTTDTQYF
DNA: TGTGCTAGTGGTTTGAGGCTAGCGGGAACCACAGATACGCAGTATTTT
D: TRBD2
J: TRBJ2-3
V: TRBV12-5
size: NA

CDR3: CASSLVLAATSYEQYF
DNA: TGTGCCAGCAGCTTAGTACTAGCGGCGACCTCCTACGAGCAGTACTTC
D: TRBD2
J: TRBJ2-7
V: TRBV7-8
size: NA

CDR3: CAWRPSPGLPSYEQYF
DNA: TGTGCCTGGAGACCCTCTCCGGGACTACCCTCCTACGAGCAGTACTTC
D: TRBD2
J: TRBJ2-7
V: TRBV30
size: few

CDR3: CAWGLAKNIQYF
DNA: TGTGCCTGGGGGCTAGCCAAAAACATTCAGTACTTC
D: NA
J: TRBJ2-4
V: TRBV30
size: once

CDR3: CASTDGTGGFDEQYF
DNA: TGTGCCAGCACCGACGGGACAGGGGGTTTCGACGAGCAGTACTTC
D: TRBD1
J: TRBJ2-7
V: TRBV5-8
size: NA

CDR3: CASSVTGVSGYTF
DNA: TGTGCCAGCAGCGTAACGGGGGTGAGCGGCTACACCTTC
D: NA
J: TRBJ1-2
V: TRBV7-9
size: NA

CDR3: CASSPRVTGGPSLRYF
DNA: TGTGCCAGCAGCCCAAGGGTTACGGGAGGCCCCTCCCTACGGTATTTT
D: TRBD2
J: TRBJ2-3
V: TRBV5-8
size: NA

CDR3: CASRKMNLAELNTGELFF
DNA: TGCGCCAGCAGAAAAATGAATCTAGCGGAACTAAACACCGGGGAGCTGTTTTTT
D: TRBD2
J: TRBJ2-2
V: TRBV5-1
size: NA

CDR3: CASSLGGSPYEQYF
DNA: TGTGCCAGCAGCTTGGGCGGGAGTCCCTACGAGCAGTACTTC
D: TRBD2
J: TRBJ2-7
V: TRBV5-4
size: NA

CDR3: CASSQQGLSNQPQHF
DNA: TGCGCCAGCAGCCAACAGGGCCTTAGCAATCAGCCCCAGCATTTT
D: NA
J: TRBJ1-5
V: TRBV4-1
size: NA

CDR3: CATRSGGNTEAFF
DNA: TGTGCCACCAGAAGCGGGGGGAACACTGAAGCTTTCTTT
D: NA
J: TRBJ1-1
V: TRBV7-9
size: NA

CDR3: CAWSVAGGQPQHF
DNA: TGTGCCTGGAGTGTAGCGGGGGGTCAGCCCCAGCATTTT
D: NA
J: TRBJ1-5
V: TRBV30
size: NA

CDR3: CASSAPGLARGREQYF
DNA: TGTGCCAGTAGTGCGCCGGGACTAGCGAGAGGTAGGGAGCAGTACTTC
D: TRBD2
J: TRBJ2-7
V: TRBV19
size: NA

CDR3: CASSKGDTQERQGLNYGYTF
DNA: TGTGCCAGCAGCAAAGGCGATACTCAGGAACGACAGGGGTTGAACTATGGCTACACCTTC
D: NA
J: TRBJ1-2
V: TRBV21-1
size: NA

CDR3: CAWSVIPRNSPLHF
DNA: TGTGCCTGGAGTGTAATCCCGAGGAATTCACCCCTCCACTTT
D: NA
J: TRBJ1-6
V: TRBV30
size: NA

CDR3: CASSLAGRDTEAFF
DNA: TGCGCCAGCAGCTTGGCCGGTCGGGATACTGAAGCTTTCTTT
D: NA
J: TRBJ1-1
V: TRBV5-1
size: NA

CDR3: CASSGAGNPYEQYF
DNA: TGTGCCAGCAGCGGCGCCGGGAACCCCTACGAGCAGTACTTC
D: NA
J: TRBJ2-7
V: TRBV9
size: NA

CDR3: CASRRVGDRGYGYTF
DNA: TGTGCCAGCAGGAGGGTAGGGGACAGGGGTTATGGCTACACCTTC
D: TRBD1
J: TRBJ1-2
V: TRBV2
size: NA

CDR3: CATQAGTIYF
DNA: TGTGCCACACAGGCAGGGACCATATATTTT
D: NA
J: TRBJ1-3
V: TRBV19
size: once

CDR3: CASSVDAEHTDTQYF
DNA: TGTGCCAGCAGCGTAGATGCAGAACACACAGATACGCAGTATTTT
D: NA
J: TRBJ2-3
V: TRBV9
size: NA

CDR3: CASITQGSKNIQYF
DNA: TGTGCCAGCATTACACAGGGGTCGAAAAACATTCAGTACTTC
D: TRBD1
J: TRBJ2-4
V: TRBV6-5
size: NA

CDR3: CASSLPRDRLYNEQFF
DNA: TGCGCCAGCAGTCTCCCCCGGGACAGGCTCTACAATGAGCAGTTCTTC
D: TRBD1
J: TRBJ2-1
V: TRBV4-1
size: once

CDR3: CASSHLEEDTQYF
DNA: TGTGCCAGTAGTCACTTAGAAGAAGATACGCAGTATTTT
D: NA
J: TRBJ2-3
V: TRBV19
size: NA

CDR3: CAWSAYRGSTGNTIYF
DNA: TGTGCCTGGAGTGCCTACAGGGGATCTACTGGAAACACCATATATTTT
D: TRBD1
J: TRBJ1-3
V: TRBV30
size: NA

CDR3: CASSPAPGSPSGANVLTF
DNA: TGCGCCAGCAGCCCAGCCCCCGGGAGCCCGTCTGGGGCCAACGTCCTGACTTTC
D: NA
J: TRBJ2-6
V: TRBV4-1
size: NA

CDR3: CASSHTFGLALEQYF
DNA: TGTGCCAGCAGCCACACCTTCGGACTAGCGCTAGAGCAGTACTTC
D: TRBD2
J: TRBJ2-7
V: TRBV5-5
size: NA

CDR3: CASSPLADNYGYTF
DNA: TGTGCCAGCAGTCCCTTGGCAGATAACTATGGCTACACCTTC
D: NA
J: TRBJ1-2
V: TRBV6-5
size: NA

CDR3: CASTADLGGGYTF
DNA: TGTGCCAGCACCGCGGACCTCGGGGGTGGCTACACCTTC
D: NA
J: TRBJ1-2
V: TRBV6-5
size: NA

CDR3: CASSFSGQTNSPLHF
DNA: TGTGCCAGCAGTTTCTCGGGACAGACTAATTCACCCCTCCACTTT
D: TRBD1
J: TRBJ1-6
V: TRBV6-5
size: NA

CDR3: CASSYGYEQYF
DNA: TGTGCCAGTAGCTACGGCTACGAGCAGTACTTC
D: NA
J: TRBJ2-7
V: TRBV19
size: NA

CDR3: CAWSVGGKLFF
DNA: TGTGCCTGGAGTGTTGGAGGAAAACTGTTTTTT
D: NA
J: TRBJ1-4
V: TRBV30
size: NA

CDR3: CASSFGGSAETQYF
DNA: TGCGCCAGCAGCTTCGGCGGGAGTGCTGAGACCCAGTACTTC
D: TRBD2
J: TRBJ2-5
V: TRBV5-1
size: few

CDR3: CATSTGSNEKLFF
DNA: TGCGCCACCTCGACAGGAAGTAATGAAAAACTGTTTTTT
D: NA
J: TRBJ1-4
V: TRBV5-1
size: few

CDR3: CASSSPSTGELFF
DNA: TGTGCCAGCAGTTCCCCCAGCACCGGGGAGCTGTTTTTT
D: NA
J: TRBJ2-2
V: TRBV27
size: NA

CDR3: CASGFGTSKLPGSEKLFF
DNA: TGTGCTAGTGGTTTCGGGACATCCAAACTCCCGGGGAGTGAAAAACTGTTTTTT
D: NA
J: TRBJ1-4
V: TRBV12-5
size: NA

CDR3: CAWSEGSQGIGEKLFF
DNA: TGTGCCTGGAGTGAAGGTTCACAGGGTATAGGGGAAAAACTGTTTTTT
D: NA
J: TRBJ1-4
V: TRBV30
size: NA

CDR3: CASSYEASLSEQYF
DNA: TGTGCCAGCAGTTACGAGGCATCTTTAAGCGAGCAGTACTTC
D: NA
J: TRBJ2-7
V: TRBV6-5
size: NA

CDR3: CASGSHRPGLAKETQYF
DNA: TGTGCTAGTGGTTCACATCGCCCGGGACTAGCGAAAGAGACCCAGTACTTC
D: TRBD2
J: TRBJ2-5
V: TRBV12-5
size: NA

CDR3: CASRLGQANEKLFF
DNA: TGTGCCAGCAGGCTGGGACAGGCTAATGAAAAACTGTTTTTT
D: TRBD1
J: TRBJ1-4
V: TRBV27
size: NA

CDR3: CASSTHPRGTGDSNQPQHF
DNA: TGTGCCAGCAGTACCCATCCCCGAGGGACAGGAGACAGCAATCAGCCCCAGCATTTT
D: TRBD1
J: TRBJ1-5
V: TRBV28
size: NA

CDR3: CASSYGTGRREQYF
DNA: TGTGCCAGCAGCTACGGGACAGGGAGGAGGGAGCAGTACTTC
D: TRBD1
J: TRBJ2-7
V: TRBV7-2
size: NA

CDR3: CASSLDRGYGYTF
DNA: TGTGCCAGCAGTTTAGACAGGGGGTATGGCTACACCTTC
D: TRBD1
J: TRBJ1-2
V: TRBV28
size: NA

CDR3: CASSPRAGGDTQYF
DNA: TGTGCCAGCAGCCCGCGGGCAGGGGGAGATACGCAGTATTTT
D: TRBD1
J: TRBJ2-3
V: TRBV5-4
size: NA

CDR3: CASRRGADRSEKLFF
DNA: TGTGCCAGTAGACGGGGGGCTGACCGATCCGAGAAACTGTTTTTT
D: NA
J: TRBJ1-4
V: TRBV19
size: NA

CDR3: CASSLGDRDLWYGYTF
DNA: TGTGCCAGCAGTTTGGGAGACAGGGACCTATGGTATGGCTACACCTTC
D: TRBD1
J: TRBJ1-2
V: TRBV28
size: NA

CDR3: CASSPLPGEGVVGEQYF
DNA: TGTGCCAGCAGTCCCCTTCCCGGGGAGGGGGTCGTTGGCGAGCAGTACTTC
D: NA
J: TRBJ2-7
V: TRBV27
size: NA

CDR3: CASSLGLQGYGYTF
DNA: TGCGCCAGCAGCTTGGGCCTACAGGGCTATGGCTACACCTTC
D: NA
J: TRBJ1-2
V: TRBV5-1
size: NA